Following are 31 T cell receptor beta chains from one sample sequenced in a study of OX40 agonist ivuxolimab in advanced cancers. TCRdb's copy holds only in-frame clones and misses some; the assay was immunoSEQ multiplex PCR. The repertoire holds around 50,000 clones, about 88% seen once, with about 0.64% in the top ten. The specimen was CD4+ or CD8+ T cells sorted from blood, collected in a trial of the OX40 agonist ivuxolimab. These receptors were obtained from an adult with an advanced solid tumor such as melanoma, head and neck, liver or kidney cancer.

The chain couples TRBV5-6 to TRBJ2-5; D unclear. V shed 1 base and J shed 2 bases, with 21 bases lying between them. The CDR3 is made up of 18 amino acids. Germline-derived CDR1 and CDR2 are SGHDT and YYEEEE. DNA of the CDR3: TGTGCCAGCAGCTTGCTCCCTTGGACGGGCGTAGGTCAAGAGACCCAGTACTTC. It is translated as CASSLLPWTGVGQETQYF.

V and J are TRBV5-4 and TRBJ2-5; D might be TRBD1 or TRBD2, each matching 5 bases. The CDR3 runs 13 residues. The V gene's germline CDR1 is SGHNT and CDR2 YYREEE (reference sequence). Between the trimmed V and J ends, which lost 1 base and 7 bases, there was a span of 11 bases. The DNA of the CDR3 is TGTGCCAGCAGCTTGTTCGGGGCGGGGACCCAGTACTTC. It translates to CASSLFGAGTQYF.

The genes are TRBV11-3 and TRBJ1-1; the D is unclear. V shed 5 bases and J shed 5 bases, with 12 bases lying between them. Germline V gene sequence: CDR1 SGHNT, CDR2 YENEEA. There are 13 residues in the CDR3. The CDR3 loop reads CASSLFERTEAFF. CDR3 coding DNA: TGTGCCAGCAGCCTTTTCGAAAGGACTGAAGCTTTCTTT.

The table lists this clone with a few counts. V and J are TRBV5-6 and TRBJ1-2; 9 nucleotides agree with TRBD1. The trim removed 0 bases at V and 4 bases at J, leaving 16 bases unmatched. The germline gives CDR1 SGHDT, CDR2 YYEEEE. The CDR3 length is 19 residues. The CDR3: CASSLANRDRVSRSYGYTF. The CDR3 DNA sequence: TGTGCCAGCAGCTTGGCCAACCGGGACAGGGTTAGTCGTAGCTATGGCTACACCTTC.

The chain has TRBV5-1 and TRBJ2-5, with a tentative D call TRBD1 (6 bases). The J call may be wrong; the DNA end is better matched by TRBJ2-7. The CDR3 contains 14 residues. Per germline, CDR1 SGHRS and CDR2 YFSETQ. The CDR3 DNA is TGCGCCAGCAGCTTGGAGCAGGGGTCCTACGAGCAGTACTTC. Translation: CASSLEQGSYEQYF.

J is TRBJ1-1 and V is TRBV14, with 7 bases identical to TRBD1. Germline-derived CDR1 and CDR2 are SGHDN and FVKESK. The CDR3 totals 13 residues. Trimming removed 2 bases from V and 7 bases from J; junction bases left unmatched: 4. CDR3 in amino acids: CASSQTRDSEAFF. As DNA, the CDR3 is TGTGCCAGCAGCCAAACCCGGGACAGTGAAGCTTTCTTT.

This chain connects TRBV25-1 to TRBJ1-1; TRBD1 is a possible D gene (5 bases). Germline V gives CDR1 MGHDK, CDR2 SYGVNS. Trimming shortened V by 8 bases and J by 1 base, and 11 bases separated the two germline ends. The CDR3 runs to 13 residues. Here the CDR3 DNA reads TGTGCCAGCCAAACCACAGGGAACACTGAAGCTTTCTTT. It encodes CASQTTGNTEAFF.

The V gene is TRBV20-1, the J gene TRBJ1-1; D is uncertain. Germline CDR1 and CDR2: DFQATT and SNEGSKA (reference sequence). The CDR3 is 11 amino acids. The V and J ends lost 3 bases and 1 base respectively, with 3 bases between them. The DNA for the CDR3 is TGCAGTGCTAGCAGGAACACTGAAGCTTTCTTT. This gives the protein CSASRNTEAFF.

The chain carries TRBV5-1 and TRBJ2-2, with 7 positions matching TRBD1. This CDR3 is 15 amino acids long. With 3 bases clipped from V and 1 base from J, the junction kept 3 bases outside the gene matches. Germline-derived CDR1 and CDR2 are SGHRS and YFSETQ. The CDR3 nucleotides read TGCGCCAGCAGCTACCGGACAGGGAACACCGGGGAGCTGTTTTTT. Translated, it gives CASSYRTGNTGELFF. The complete variable domain, with remaining parts taken from reference TRBV5-1 and TRBJ2-2, reads KAGVTQTPRYLIKTRGQQVTLSCSPISGHRSVSWYQQTPGQGLQFLFEYFSETQRNKGNFPGRFSGRQFSNSRSEMNVSTLELGDSALYLCASSYRTGNTGELFFGEGSRLTVL.

The chain employs TRBV10-2 and TRBJ2-5; 9 nucleotides match TRBD2. Germline assignment: CDR1 WSHSY and CDR2 SAAADI. This CDR3 spans 12 amino acids. The J segment lost 5 bases and the V segment lost 7 bases, leaving 2 bases of the junction unmatched. In DNA, the CDR3 is TGCGCCAGCACAACTAGCGGGGAGACCCAGTACTTC. Protein sequence: CASTTSGETQYF.

This clone has a handful of counts. V gene TRBV28 combines with J gene TRBJ2-3; D is ambiguous. The CDR3 consists of 15 residues. V was shortened by 4 bases and J by 2 bases, with 13 bases between the two germline ends. Germline V gene data show CDR1 as MDHEN and CDR2 as SYDVKM. This chain's CDR3 is CASSSPPSLTDTQYF. DNA for the CDR3: TGTGCCAGCAGTTCGCCACCGTCCCTCACAGATACGCAGTATTTT.

The chain carries TRBV5-1 and TRBJ1-4; tentative D call: TRBD1 (6 bases). Per the germline V gene, CDR1 is SGHRS and CDR2 is YFSETQ. The ends were cut back, 0 bases at V and 7 bases at J, with 13 bases in the middle. The CDR3 totals 15 residues. The CDR3 coding sequence is TGCGCCAGCAGCTTGGTTGGGGGGCCCGGTGAAAAACTGTTTTTT. It yields the protein CASSLVGGPGEKLFF. The entire variable domain, with the rest obtained from reference TRBV5-1 and TRBJ1-4, is as follows: KAGVTQTPRYLIKTRGQQVTLSCSPISGHRSVSWYQQTPGQGLQFLFEYFSETQRNKGNFPGRFSGRQFSNSRSEMNVSTLELGDSALYLCASSLVGGPGEKLFFGSGTQLSVL.

The V gene is TRBV9, the J gene TRBJ2-3; 11 positions agree with TRBD2. This CDR3 spans 16 amino acids. Germline V gives CDR1 SGDLS, CDR2 YYNGEE. V shed 0 bases and J 6 bases; nucleotides not matched to a gene: 6. In nucleotides, the CDR3 is TGTGCCAGCAGCGTAGTAGGGACTAGCGGCGCTGATACGCAGTATTTT. It specifies CASSVVGTSGADTQYF.

The rearrangement joins TRBV13 to TRBJ2-3; 11 positions match TRBD2. The junction had 13 bases not matched to a gene; V was cut back by 8 bases and J by 0 bases. This CDR3 comprises 18 residues. Looked up from germline, CDR1 is PRHDT and CDR2 is FYEKMQ (reference sequence). CDR3 in amino acids: CASLYRTSGFSSTDTQYF. The CDR3 DNA follows: TGTGCCAGCCTATACCGGACTAGCGGGTTTTCTAGCACAGATACGCAGTATTTT.

This clone was detected only once. The rearrangement uses TRBV6-5 and TRBJ2-3; D call uncertain. The CDR3 has 11 amino acids. With 8 bases removed from V and 7 bases from J, the gap between germline ends came to 10 bases. Germline loops: CDR1 MNHEY, CDR2 SVGAGI. DNA of the CDR3: TGTGCCAGCCGTCTCCGGAATACGCAGTATTTT. It translates to CASRLRNTQYF.

The chain recombines TRBV7-9 with TRBJ1-3, with TRBD1 as a possible D gene (5 bases). V gave up 3 bases and J gave up 4 bases, with 7 bases separating them. This CDR3 has 13 amino acids. CDR1 SEHNR and CDR2 FQNEAQ come from the germline V gene (reference sequence). The DNA for the CDR3 is TGTGCCAGCAGCTTGCAGGGAGGAAACACCATATATTTT. This translates into CASSLQGGNTIYF.

The chain links TRBV5-1 to TRBJ2-1; TRBD2 matches 9 bases. With 0 bases clipped from V and 6 bases from J, the junction kept 1 base outside the gene matches. CDR1 is SGHRS, CDR2 YFSETQ, per germline. CDR3 length: 14 residues. The DNA of the CDR3 is TGCGCCAGCAGCTTGGTAGCGGGAGCCAATGAGCAGTTCTTC. Translating it yields CASSLVAGANEQFF.

This clone was observed a handful of times. The rearrangement uses TRBV29-1 and TRBJ1-1; D remains unclear. This CDR3 region has 12 residues. CDR1 is SQVTM, CDR2 ANQGSEA, per germline. Trimming pared 4 bases from V and 4 bases from J, leaving 10 bases between. CDR3 bases: TGCAGCGTTGTATCGGGATTCACTGAAGCTTTCTTT. Translating it yields CSVVSGFTEAFF.

The chain links TRBV7-3 to TRBJ2-6; D gene uncertain. The CDR3 spans 14 residues. Deletions cut 2 bases from V and 4 bases from J, with 6 bases between. CDR1 is SGHTA and CDR2 is FQGTGA in the germline V gene. The CDR3 DNA reads as TGTGCCAGCAGCTTAGGTGCAGGGGCCAACGTCCTGACTTTC. This translates into CASSLGAGANVLTF.

The chain is built from TRBV6-1 and TRBJ2-1; no clear D gene. The V gene lost 4 bases and the J gene lost 8 bases, with 6 bases spanning the gap. Germline-derived CDR1 and CDR2 are MNHNS and SASEGT. The length of the CDR3 is 11 residues. The CDR3 DNA sequence: TGTGCCAGCAGTGTTGGTTATGAGCAGTTCTTC. Translation: CASSVGYEQFF.

The chain is built from TRBV7-8 and TRBJ2-1, with 8 bases identical to TRBD1. The length of the CDR3 is 16 residues. The V gene's germline CDR1 is SGHVS and CDR2 FQNEAQ. The trim removed 3 bases at V and 3 bases at J, leaving 7 bases unmatched. CDR3 residues: CASSFKDRGIYNEQFF. The CDR3, as DNA: TGTGCCAGCAGCTTCAAAGACAGGGGCATCTACAATGAGCAGTTCTTC.

The chain joins TRBV5-1 to TRBJ2-2, with a weak D call TRBD1 (6 bases). Trimming stripped 0 bases from V and 4 bases from J, with 10 bases between. Germline CDR1 SGHRS, CDR2 YFSETQ. The CDR3 runs to 15 residues. CDR3 loop: CASSLAQGSTGELFF. CDR3 coding DNA: TGCGCCAGCAGCTTGGCCCAGGGGAGCACCGGGGAGCTGTTTTTT.

The chain carries TRBV10-2 and TRBJ2-4; D uncertain. CDR1 is WSHSY and CDR2 is SAAADI in the germline V gene. V dropped 2 bases and J dropped 3 bases, with 14 bases sitting between them. There are 16 residues in the CDR3. CDR3 sequence (DNA): TGCGCCAGCAGTGAGGGTCGTTCCGTTGGCAAAAACATTCAGTACTTC. It encodes CASSEGRSVGKNIQYF.

The chain uses TRBV9 and TRBJ2-7, with D perhaps TRBD1 (6 bases). V lost 3 bases to trimming and J lost 6 bases, with 10 bases between them. Germline lookup yields CDR1 SGDLS and CDR2 YYNGEE. The CDR3 spans 12 residues. CDR3 loop: CASSAVGGEQYF. The CDR3 DNA reads TGTGCCAGCAGCGCAGTAGGGGGCGAGCAGTACTTC.

The CDR3 spells CASSLANIAGGSGEQFF. The CDR3 DNA reads TGTGCCAGCAGCTTAGCCAACATAGCGGGAGGGAGTGGTGAGCAGTTCTTC. The chain uses TRBV7-3 and TRBJ2-1, with 11 bases matching TRBD2. Germline trimming cut 2 bases from V and 9 bases from J; bases unmatched to any gene: 12. Germline lookup yields CDR1 SGHTA and CDR2 FQGTGA. This CDR3 has 17 residues. Full variable domain (outside the CDR3, taken from reference TRBV7-3 and TRBJ2-1): GAGVSQTPSNKVTEKGKYVELRCDPISGHTALYWYRQSLGQGPEFLIYFQGTGAADDSGLPNDRFFAVRPEGSVSTLKIQRTERGDSAVYLCASSLANIAGGSGEQFFGPGTRLTVL.

This chain connects TRBV13 to TRBJ2-7; D is perhaps TRBD1 or TRBD2 (5 bases each). This CDR3 has 14 residues. With 5 bases removed from V and 5 bases from J, the gap between germline ends came to 16 bases. CDR1 is PRHDT, CDR2 FYEKMQ, per germline (reference sequence). The CDR3 sequence is CASSGLGETHEQYF. The CDR3, as DNA: TGTGCCAGCAGCGGGTTGGGGGAGACCCACGAGCAGTACTTC. Using reference TRBV13 and TRBJ2-7 for the parts outside the CDR3, the full variable domain is AAGVIQSPRHLIKEKRETATLKCYPIPRHDTVYWYQQGPGQDPQFLISFYEKMQSDKGSIPDRFSAQQFSDYHSELNMSSLELGDSALYFCASSGLGETHEQYFGPGTRLTVT.

The chain recombines TRBV5-1 with TRBJ2-3; maybe TRBD1 (6 bases). Trimming took 5 bases from V and 1 from J, leaving 8 bases between them. The CDR3 consists of 13 residues. The germline V gene has CDR1 SGHRS and CDR2 YFSETQ. In DNA form, the CDR3 reads TGCGCCAGCAGGCCAGGGGGCACAGATACGCAGTATTTT. As protein: CASRPGGTDTQYF.

A few counts support this clone. The rearrangement uses TRBV19 and TRBJ2-7, with a weak D call TRBD2 (6 bases). The CDR3 runs 13 residues. Germline CDR1 reads LNHDA; CDR2 reads SQIVND (reference sequence). V lost 3 bases to trimming and J lost 0 bases, with 6 bases between them. The chain's CDR3 is CASSIGGSYEQYF. The CDR3 nucleotides are TGTGCCAGTAGTATCGGGGGCTCCTACGAGCAGTACTTC.

This rearrangement joins TRBV28 to TRBJ1-2, with no clear D. V lost 5 bases to trimming and J lost 1 base, with 11 bases between them. Looked up from germline, CDR1 is MDHEN and CDR2 is SYDVKM. The CDR3 has 14 residues. CDR3 nucleotide sequence: TGTGCCAGCAGTCCCCCTTTTGTTAACTATGGCTACACCTTC. It yields the protein CASSPPFVNYGYTF.

J is TRBJ2-2 and V is TRBV5-1, with TRBD1 identical over 8 bases. CDR1 is SGHRS and CDR2 is YFSETQ in the germline V gene. J lost 1 base, V lost 4 bases, and 3 bases had no gene match. CDR3 length: 15 amino acids. CDR3 in DNA: TGCGCCAGCAGCACAGGACAGGGGAACACCGGGGAGCTGTTTTTT. It codes for CASSTGQGNTGELFF.

This clone was found a few times. The V gene is TRBV7-8, the J gene TRBJ2-1; perhaps TRBD1 as D (6 bases). V shed 8 bases and J shed 9 bases, with 20 bases lying between them. The CDR3 consists of 14 residues. Germline V CDR1 and CDR2: SGHVS, FQNEAQ. Here the CDR3 reads CASGGGRGNGEQFF. CDR3 bases: TGTGCCAGCGGAGGAGGCAGGGGAAATGGTGAGCAGTTCTTC.